One sample yielded the 5 T cell receptor beta chains listed below, sequenced in a study of blood T cell repertoires in COVID-19. Sequenced by immunoSEQ multiplex PCR; TCRdb stores in-frame clones only, minus some. The sample has 250,000 to 350,000 clones, 85% to 90% seen once. Material for sequencing was peripheral blood. All receptors derive from a woman in her twenties or thirties with COVID-19, enrolled during active disease.

The chain has TRBV27 and TRBJ1-5; D is unresolved. CDR1 and CDR2 (germline): MNHEY, SMNVEV (reference sequence). The CDR3 spans 14 residues. Trimming shortened V by 5 bases and J by 7 bases, and 15 bases separated the two germline ends. CDR3: CASSRGSTGQPQHF. In DNA, the CDR3 is TGTGCCAGCAGTAGAGGAAGTACCGGGCAGCCCCAGCATTTT.

This chain links TRBV24-1 with TRBJ2-1, with 12 positions matching TRBD2. CDR3 size: 16 residues. Losses at the gene ends were 4 bases for V and 7 bases for J; bases not matched to a gene: 7. Germline V gene data show CDR1 as KGHDR and CDR2 as SFDVKD. CDR3 DNA: TGTGCCACCAGTGACCCCACTAGCGGGAGGAGGAATGAGCAGTTCTTC. Translating gives CATSDPTSGRRNEQFF.

CDR3 in amino acids: CASGSPFDRFDNIQYF. The CDR3 DNA is TGTGCTAGTGGCTCCCCCTTCGACAGGTTCGACAACATTCAGTACTTC. The gene calls are TRBV12-5 and TRBJ2-4, with a weak D call TRBD1 (6 bases). The CDR3 has 16 amino acids. Deletions cut 6 bases from V and 7 bases from J, with 22 bases between. The germline gives CDR1 LGHNT, CDR2 FRNRAP.

The chain couples TRBV11-2 to TRBJ2-3, with D possibly being TRBD2 (5 bases). The germline CDR1 and CDR2 sequences are SGHAT and FQNNGV. V lost 2 bases and J 0 bases, leaving 18 bases between the germline ends. This CDR3 is 18 amino acids long. CDR3 region: CASSLLPGLGGSTDTQYF. In nucleotides, the CDR3 is TGTGCCAGCAGCTTATTACCCGGACTGGGCGGGAGCACAGATACGCAGTATTTT.

V gene TRBV15 combines with J gene TRBJ2-3, with 11 bases lining up with TRBD2. The ends lost 6 bases at V and 6 bases at J; junction bases unmatched: 5. Germline V lookup: CDR1 LNHNV, CDR2 YYDKDF (reference sequence). The CDR3 loop spans 14 amino acids. CDR3 in amino acids: CATSLAGGPDTQYF. The CDR3 DNA sequence: TGTGCCACCAGTTTAGCGGGAGGGCCGGATACGCAGTATTTT.